The 27 T cell receptor beta chains below were found in one sample sequenced in a study of immune evolution from preneoplasia to lung adenocarcinoma. Method: immunoSEQ multiplex PCR; TCRdb's copy keeps in-frame clones and lacks some. The repertoire has several thousand clones, more than 75% of them found once; the top ten carry about 8%. Input material: FFPE adjacent normal lung tissue. The receptors stem from a person aged 60-79 years with lung adenocarcinoma.

The chain employs TRBV10-3 and TRBJ1-1, with 8 bases aligning to TRBD1. J was trimmed by 1 base and V by 5 bases; bases with no gene match: 3. Germline values: CDR1 ENHRY, CDR2 SYGVKD. The CDR3 loop spans 14 amino acids. CDR3 nucleotide sequence: TGTGCCATCAGTACGGACAGGGAGAACACTGAAGCTTTCTTT. It is translated as CAISTDRENTEAFF.

The chain couples TRBV10-1 to TRBJ1-1; no firm D call. Germline values: CDR1 WNHNN, CDR2 SYGVQD (reference sequence). The CDR3 is made up of 14 amino acids. The V gene lost 0 bases and the J gene lost 4 bases, with 9 bases spanning the gap. This chain's CDR3 is CASSESPWGTEAFF. CDR3 sequence (DNA): TGCGCCAGCAGTGAGTCCCCTTGGGGCACTGAAGCTTTCTTT.

The chain is built from TRBV7-3 and TRBJ2-1; 7 bases match TRBD2. This CDR3 contains 15 residues. Germline V lookup: CDR1 SGHTA, CDR2 FQGTGA. V shed 3 bases, J shed 6 bases, and the junction held 8 bases outside the gene matches. For the CDR3, the DNA is TGTGCCAGCAGCTTGGCCTTGGGAGGGACCAATGAGCAGTTCTTC. This encodes CASSLALGGTNEQFF.

The chain links TRBV6-1 to TRBJ1-5; no clear D. The V end lost 2 bases, the J end lost 9 bases, and 8 bases lay between the germline ends. Germline CDR1 MNHNS, CDR2 SASEGT. The CDR3 is 12 amino acids. The chain's CDR3 is CASSESGRPQHF. CDR3 bases: TGTGCCAGCAGTGAATCTGGACGGCCCCAGCATTTT.

Concerning this clone itself: An end of the junction differs from the germline gene, which may be a read error. The chain is built from TRBV4-3 and TRBJ2-7, with D possibly matching TRBD1 (6 bases). Germline V gene sequence: CDR1 LGHNA, CDR2 YSLEER. The CDR3 totals 12 residues. This CDR3 reads CASSQDDRKQYF. The CDR3 DNA sequence: TGCGCCAGCAGCCAAGATGACAGGAAGCAATACTTC.

The chain combines TRBV19 with TRBJ2-2, with TRBD2 matching over 11 bases. This CDR3 contains 17 residues. CDR1 and CDR2 (germline): LNHDA, SQIVND (reference sequence). V trimming: 6 bases; J trimming: 6 bases; junction bases outside the gene matches: 12. As DNA, the CDR3 is TGTGCCAGTAGCCTAAACCAACTAGCGGGAGACTCCGGGGAGCTGTTTTTT. Translation gives CASSLNQLAGDSGELFF. The full variable domain, in which reference TRBV19 and TRBJ2-2 provide the parts outside the CDR3, is DGGITQSPKYLFRKEGQNVTLSCEQNLNHDAMYWYRQDPGQGLRLIYYSQIVNDFQKGDIAEGYSVSREKKESFPLTVTSAQKNPTAFYLCASSLNQLAGDSGELFFGEGSRLTVL.

The CDR3 DNA reads as TGTGCCAGCAGTGAGCACGGCAAAGGATACGAGCAGTACTTC. This gives the protein CASSEHGKGYEQYF. The chain couples TRBV6-1 to TRBJ2-7; D remains ambiguous. Trimming pared 3 bases from V and 4 bases from J, leaving 13 bases between. CDR3 length: 14 residues. The germline gives CDR1 MNHNS, CDR2 SASEGT.

The V gene is TRBV11-3, the J gene TRBJ1-1; 10 bases map to TRBD1. Germline V gene data show CDR1 as SGHNT and CDR2 as YENEEA. The CDR3 runs 17 residues. Trimming took 1 base from V and 1 from J; bases not matched to a gene: 6. The CDR3 bases are TGTGCCAGCAGCTTAGCAGAGGGGACAGGGGCGAACACTGAAGCTTTCTTT. Translating it yields CASSLAEGTGANTEAFF.

The chain combines TRBV2 with TRBJ2-7; possibly TRBD1 for D (8 bases). The CDR3 contains 14 residues. Trimming took off 6 bases at V and 2 bases at J, with 14 bases between the two ends. Germline CDR1 SNHLY, CDR2 FYNNEI. The CDR3 DNA reads as TGTGCCAGCAGGGGGGGGACAGGTACCTACGAGCAGTACTTC. Translation gives CASRGGTGTYEQYF.

This clone was counted a single time. The chain is built from TRBV5-4 and TRBJ1-2; 12 nucleotides line up with TRBD1. The CDR3 runs to 16 residues. Germline CDR1 SGHNT, CDR2 YYREEE (reference sequence). With 3 bases clipped from V and 4 bases from J, the junction kept 7 bases outside the gene matches. CDR3 amino acids: CASSSGTGGASYGYTF. As DNA, the CDR3 is TGTGCCAGCAGCTCCGGGACAGGGGGCGCCTCCTATGGCTACACCTTC.

The chain recombines TRBV19 with TRBJ2-3, with 8 nucleotides matching TRBD2. The CDR3 contains 17 residues. Trimming at V came to 5 bases and at J to 6 bases, leaving 16 bases not matched to a gene. Germline CDR1 LNHDA, CDR2 SQIVND (reference sequence). CDR3 protein: CASSRGLTSGRWDTQYF. The CDR3 DNA is TGTGCCAGTAGTCGGGGATTAACTAGCGGTCGGTGGGATACGCAGTATTTT.

The chain employs TRBV10-3 and TRBJ1-1, with 8 nucleotides matching TRBD1. Germline CDR1 ENHRY, CDR2 SYGVKD. J was trimmed by 7 bases and V by 4 bases; bases with no gene match: 5. The length of the CDR3 is 13 residues. This CDR3 reads CAISADRVHEAFF. As DNA, the CDR3 is TGTGCCATCAGTGCGGACAGGGTGCATGAAGCTTTCTTT.

The J gene is TRBJ2-3, the V gene TRBV9, with 8 bases matching TRBD2. The germline CDR1 and CDR2 sequences are SGDLS and YYNGEE. The CDR3 length is 15 residues. J was trimmed by 3 bases and V by 2 bases; bases with no gene match: 5. In nucleotides, the CDR3 is TGTGCCAGCAGCGTTGGACTAGCACGTACAGATACGCAGTATTTT. It translates to CASSVGLARTDTQYF.

The CDR3 here is CASRLTGSSGELFF. The CDR3 nucleotides read TGTGCCAGTCGACTCACGGGGAGTAGCGGGGAGCTGTTTTTT. V and J are TRBV11-3 and TRBJ2-2; D may be TRBD2 (5 bases). Trimming cost V 9 bases and J 7 bases, with 18 bases left between them. CDR3 length: 14 amino acids. Germline V CDR1 and CDR2: SGHNT, YENEEA.

This chain uses TRBV29-1 with TRBJ2-5, with TRBD2 identical over 15 bases. V shed 6 bases and J 7 bases; nucleotides not matched to a gene: 12. The germline V gene has CDR1 SQVTM and CDR2 ANQGSEA. This CDR3 region has 16 residues. For the CDR3, the DNA is TGCAGCGTGGCACTCTGGACTAGCGGGGGGGGAGGGACCCAGTACTTC. It codes for CSVALWTSGGGGTQYF.

The CDR3 DNA is TGTGCCAGCTCGGGTGATACGCAGTATTTT. Its translation: CASSGDTQYF. The genes are TRBV18 and TRBJ2-3; D gene unclear. The CDR3 consists of 10 residues. V was pared by 6 bases and J by 6 bases, with 4 bases between. Germline V lookup: CDR1 KGHSH, CDR2 LQKENI.

V usage is TRBV6-5 and J usage is TRBJ2-1, with TRBD1 matching 9 bases. Germline CDR1 reads MNHEY; CDR2 reads SVGAGI. The ends lost 6 bases at V and 8 bases at J; junction bases unmatched: 5. The CDR3 is 13 amino acids. The DNA of the CDR3 is TGTGCCAGCAGCTCGGACAGGGGTCATGAGCAGTTCTTC. It specifies CASSSDRGHEQFF.

The J gene is TRBJ1-2, the V gene TRBV7-9; TRBD1 aligns across 7 bases. CDR1 is SEHNR and CDR2 is FQNEAQ in the germline V gene (reference sequence). Trimming took 0 bases from V and 7 from J; bases not matched to a gene: 11. The CDR3 covers 16 residues. As DNA, the CDR3 is TGTGCCAGCAGCTTAGCGATGTCGAGGGGGCGCGGTGGCTACACCTTC. Its protein is CASSLAMSRGRGGYTF.

This chain uses TRBV10-1 with TRBJ1-1; no definite D call. The CDR3 has 14 residues. V was trimmed by 3 bases and J by 2 bases, leaving 10 bases between them. Germline CDR1 and CDR2: WNHNN and SYGVQD (reference sequence). This CDR3 is CASSEEQSNTEAFF. The CDR3 DNA reads TGCGCCAGCAGTGAAGAGCAAAGCAACACTGAAGCTTTCTTT.

The gene calls are TRBV9 and TRBJ2-5, with 14 bases identical to TRBD2. CDR1 is SGDLS, CDR2 YYNGEE, per germline. This CDR3 has 16 amino acids. After removal of 3 bases from V and 4 bases from J, the junction contained 5 bases not matched to a gene. The CDR3 reads CASSAWTSGGLETQYF. The CDR3 DNA reads TGTGCCAGCAGCGCTTGGACTAGCGGGGGGTTAGAGACCCAGTACTTC. The full variable domain, with the rest looked up from reference TRBV9 and TRBJ2-5, is DSGVTQTPKHLITATGQRVTLRCSPRSGDLSVYWYQQSLDQGLQFLIQYYNGEERAKGNILERFSAQQFPDLHSELNLSSLELGDSALYFCASSAWTSGGLETQYFGPGTRLLVL.

The J gene is TRBJ1-2, the V gene TRBV27; 10 positions agree with TRBD1. Per germline, CDR1 MNHEY and CDR2 SMNVEV (reference sequence). The J segment lost 4 bases and the V segment lost 3 bases, leaving 11 bases of the junction unmatched. This CDR3 has 17 residues. The CDR3 sequence: CASSFSATGTGVYGYTF. The CDR3 DNA follows: TGTGCCAGCAGTTTCTCGGCCACCGGGACAGGGGTCTATGGCTACACCTTC.

This clone has only a few counts. This sequence joins TRBV28 and TRBJ1-4, with 7 bases matching TRBD1. Per the germline V gene, CDR1 is MDHEN and CDR2 is SYDVKM. CDR3 length equals 15 residues. Unmatched junction bases numbered 2, after V lost 4 bases and J lost 0 bases. This chain's CDR3 is CASSSGQATNEKLFF. DNA of the CDR3: TGTGCCAGCAGTTCCGGACAGGCAACTAATGAAAAACTGTTTTTT.

The CDR3 is CAGRQGPFGMNTEAFF. CDR3 nucleotides: TGCGCGGGCAGGCAGGGGCCCTTCGGTATGAACACTGAAGCTTTCTTT. The chain joins TRBV4-1 to TRBJ1-1, with D perhaps matching TRBD1 (6 bases). Germline V CDR1 and CDR2: MGHRA, YSYEKL. The CDR3 length is 16 residues.

The chain couples TRBV2 to TRBJ1-1; weak D call: TRBD1 (6 bases). Germline V gene data show CDR1 as SNHLY and CDR2 as FYNNEI. This CDR3 contains 12 residues. Trimming stripped 7 bases from V and 4 bases from J, with 10 bases between. The DNA of the CDR3 is TGTGCCAGCAATATACAGGGCACTGAAGCTTTCTTT. Translated: CASNIQGTEAFF.

The chain is built from TRBV18 and TRBJ2-7; no clear D gene. The V and J ends lost 3 bases and 6 bases respectively, with 9 bases between them. CDR3 length: 12 amino acids. Germline V gene sequence: CDR1 KGHSH, CDR2 LQKENI. The CDR3 DNA is TGTGCCAGCTCACCTCCCGAGGCCGAGCAGTACTTC. Translation gives CASSPPEAEQYF.

V usage is TRBV5-1 and J usage is TRBJ2-3; TRBD2 aligns across 11 bases. This CDR3 is 14 amino acids long. J gave up 2 bases and V 10 bases, and 6 bases lay outside the gene matches. In germline, CDR1 is SGHRS, CDR2 YFSETQ. CDR3 nucleotide sequence: TGCGCCGGGGGACTAGCGGAACCCACAGATACGCAGTATTTT. This gives the protein CAGGLAEPTDTQYF.

This clone came up a few times. The chain has TRBV19 and TRBJ1-3; 7 nucleotides line up with TRBD1. Unmatched junction bases numbered 7, after V lost 6 bases and J lost 2 bases. Germline V gene data show CDR1 as LNHDA and CDR2 as SQIVND (reference sequence). The CDR3 has 15 amino acids. The CDR3 DNA reads as TGTGCCAGTAGGCTCGACAGGGTCCCTGGAAACACCATATATTTT. Amino acids: CASRLDRVPGNTIYF.